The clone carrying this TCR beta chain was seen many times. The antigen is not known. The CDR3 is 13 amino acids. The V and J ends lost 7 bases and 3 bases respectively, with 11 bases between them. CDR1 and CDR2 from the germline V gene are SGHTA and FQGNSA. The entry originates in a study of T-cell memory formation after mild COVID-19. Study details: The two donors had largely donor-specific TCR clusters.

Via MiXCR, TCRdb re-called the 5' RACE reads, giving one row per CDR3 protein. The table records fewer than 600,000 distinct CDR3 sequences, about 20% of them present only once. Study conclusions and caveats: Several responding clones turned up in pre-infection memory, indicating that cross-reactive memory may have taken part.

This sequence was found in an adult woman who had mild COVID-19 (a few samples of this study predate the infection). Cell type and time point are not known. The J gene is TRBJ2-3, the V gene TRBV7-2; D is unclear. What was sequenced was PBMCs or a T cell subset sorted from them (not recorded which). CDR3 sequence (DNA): TGTGCCAGCACCCTAGGTGGAACAGATACGCAGTATTTT. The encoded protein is CASTLGGTDTQYF.